The 32 T cell receptor beta chains given below trace back to one sample, sequenced in a study of cytotoxic CD8 clonotypes in ibrutinib-treated CLL. Produced via immunoSEQ multiplex PCR; TCRdb's table is partial and in-frame only. This sample yields over 250,000 clones, of which approximately 79% are seen a single time; approximately 5.1% belongs to the top ten. The material sequenced was PBMCs, taken at disease progression, from a patient treated with ibrutinib. These receptors were obtained from a human donor with chronic lymphocytic leukemia.

The chain has TRBV25-1 and TRBJ2-1; 12 bases fit TRBD1. The CDR3 runs 18 residues. V shed 3 bases, J shed 0 bases, and the junction held 6 bases outside the gene matches. CDR1 and CDR2 from the germline V gene are MGHDK and SYGVNS. The CDR3 is CASSDLWGQGASYNEQFF. The CDR3 coding sequence is TGTGCCAGCAGTGACCTGTGGGGACAGGGGGCCTCCTACAATGAGCAGTTCTTC.

V is TRBV5-4 and J is TRBJ1-2; D might be TRBD1 (5 bases). This CDR3 is built from 13 residues. V was clipped by 1 base and J by 3 bases, with 7 bases between them. Germline-derived CDR1 and CDR2 are SGHNT and YYREEE (reference sequence). The CDR3 is CASSLPTDYGYTF. The CDR3, as DNA: TGTGCCAGCAGCTTGCCGACAGACTATGGCTACACCTTC.

Only a few counts were recorded for this clone. The chain combines TRBV7-3 with TRBJ1-1; 8 bases are a match to TRBD1. CDR3 size: 14 residues. V was clipped by 4 bases and J by 1 base; unmatched bases: 2. Looked up from germline, CDR1 is SGHTA and CDR2 is FQGTGA. CDR3 bases: TGTGCCAGCAGCTCAGGACAGGGGAACACTGAAGCTTTCTTT. Amino acid sequence: CASSSGQGNTEAFF.

V is TRBV9 and J is TRBJ2-7; TRBD2 is a possible D gene (5 bases). Germline V lookup: CDR1 SGDLS, CDR2 YYNGEE. The V gene lost 0 bases and the J gene lost 6 bases, with 7 bases spanning the gap. This CDR3 has 12 amino acids. The DNA of the CDR3 is TGTGCCAGCAGCGTAGGGACTTCCGAGCAGTACTTC. Translating it yields CASSVGTSEQYF.

J is TRBJ2-7 and V is TRBV5-6, with 8 bases identical to TRBD1. Germline assignment: CDR1 SGHDT and CDR2 YYEEEE. V was pared by 4 bases and J by 2 bases, with 8 bases of the junction left unmatched. There are 15 residues in the CDR3. In DNA form, the CDR3 reads TGTGCCAGCAGCCGAAAGAGGGACAGGCCCTACGAGCAGTACTTC. This codes for CASSRKRDRPYEQYF.

The chain employs TRBV6-1 and TRBJ2-1, with D perhaps TRBD1 (5 bases). The CDR3 spans 16 residues. V lost 1 base to trimming and J lost 4 bases, with 14 bases between them. Germline V gene data show CDR1 as MNHNS and CDR2 as SASEGT. CDR3 residues: CASSEVDMGKYNEQFF. The CDR3 DNA sequence: TGTGCCAGCAGTGAAGTGGACATGGGGAAATACAATGAGCAGTTCTTC.

The chain is built from TRBV7-9 and TRBJ1-1; TRBD1 agrees at 10 bases. Germline loops: CDR1 SEHNR, CDR2 FQNEAQ (reference sequence). The length of the CDR3 is 14 residues. Trimming cost V 5 bases and J 5 bases; bases outside gene matches: 5. CDR3 residues: CASSEPGQGTEAFF. Here the CDR3 DNA reads TGTGCCAGCAGCGAACCGGGACAGGGGACTGAAGCTTTCTTT. The complete variable domain, with remaining parts taken from reference TRBV7-9 and TRBJ1-1, reads DTGVSQNPRHKITKRGQNVTFRCDPISEHNRLYWYRQTLGQGPEFLTYFQNEAQLEKSRLLSDRFSAERPKGSFSTLEIQRTEQGDSAMYLCASSEPGQGTEAFFGQGTRLTVV.

The chain combines TRBV11-2 with TRBJ2-4; 10 nucleotides match TRBD1. CDR1 and CDR2 from the germline V gene are SGHAT and FQNNGV. Unmatched junction bases numbered 7, after V lost 5 bases and J lost 6 bases. The CDR3 contains 15 residues. The CDR3 bases are TGTGCCAGCAGCCCAGTCGGGACAGGGGCAAACATTCAGTACTTC. Its protein is CASSPVGTGANIQYF.

The chain employs TRBV5-1 and TRBJ2-5; D is perhaps TRBD2 (6 bases). Trimming cost V 0 bases and J 3 bases, with 12 bases left between them. Germline V gene lookup returns CDR1 SGHRS and CDR2 YFSETQ. The CDR3 contains 15 residues. In DNA form, the CDR3 reads TGCGCCAGCAGCTTGGCCTCGGGACTTGAAGAGACCCAGTACTTC. Its translation is CASSLASGLEETQYF.

The CDR3 here is CASSLDPGAGYEQYF. The CDR3 nucleotides read TGTGCCAGCAGCTTGGACCCAGGGGCAGGTTACGAGCAGTACTTC. The rearrangement links TRBV5-4 to TRBJ2-7; possible D gene TRBD1, 6 bases. The V end was cut by 0 bases, the J end by 4 bases, with 14 bases between. This CDR3 has 15 amino acids. CDR1 is SGHNT and CDR2 is YYREEE in the germline V gene (reference sequence).

The chain combines TRBV18 with TRBJ2-5; TRBD1 agrees at 8 bases. Trimming removed 8 bases from V and 5 bases from J; junction bases left unmatched: 7. Germline CDR1 reads KGHSH; CDR2 reads LQKENI. This CDR3 contains 13 residues. Here the CDR3 DNA reads TGTGCCAGCGCCCAGGGGGCGGTTGAGACCCAGTACTTC. It encodes CASAQGAVETQYF.

The J gene is TRBJ1-4, the V gene TRBV2; D perhaps matches TRBD1 (5 bases). The V gene's germline CDR1 is SNHLY and CDR2 FYNNEI. Trimming shortened V by 8 bases and J by 7 bases, and 20 bases separated the two germline ends. CDR3 length: 15 amino acids. The CDR3 loop is CASGYVRVRSEKLFF. The CDR3 region has the DNA TGTGCCAGCGGATACGTCAGGGTGAGGAGTGAAAAACTGTTTTTT.

This clone was observed once. V gene TRBV5-1 combines with J gene TRBJ2-5, with 7 bases identical to TRBD1. Looked up from germline, CDR1 is SGHRS and CDR2 is YFSETQ. The V and J ends lost 4 bases and 2 bases, in that order; junction bases with no gene match: 5. The CDR3 totals 14 residues. The CDR3: CASSPGQAQETQYF. Written as DNA, the CDR3 is TGCGCCAGCAGCCCAGGACAGGCGCAAGAGACCCAGTACTTC.

In DNA form, the CDR3 reads TGCGCCAGCAGCAAAGGGACAGTAAAGAGCTCTGGGGCCAACGTCCTGACTTTC. It codes for CASSKGTVKSSGANVLTF. This chain links TRBV5-1 with TRBJ2-6; 7 bases align to TRBD1. Germline V gives CDR1 SGHRS, CDR2 YFSETQ. Unmatched junction bases numbered 10, after V lost 4 bases and J lost 0 bases. The CDR3 is 18 residues long.

The V and J genes are TRBV4-1 and TRBJ2-7; D unresolved. CDR1 MGHRA and CDR2 YSYEKL come from the germline V gene. V shed 0 bases and J shed 3 bases, with 18 bases lying between them. The CDR3 contains 17 residues. The CDR3 nucleotides read TGCGCCAGCAGCCAAGAGGGTGACACCCATACGGGCTACGAGCAGTACTTC. It encodes CASSQEGDTHTGYEQYF.

A few counts support this clone. The chain uses TRBV10-3 and TRBJ2-3; the match to TRBD2 covers 11 bases. The CDR3 has 19 amino acids. The junction had 13 bases not matched to a gene; V was cut back by 3 bases and J by 2 bases. The germline gives CDR1 ENHRY, CDR2 SYGVKD. Here the CDR3 DNA reads TGTGCCATCAGTGATCCGGGACTAGCGGCCTTGGCTGACACAGATACGCAGTATTTT. Its translation: CAISDPGLAALADTDTQYF.

The chain's CDR3 is CASSLSRDRGGYNEQFF. The CDR3 DNA sequence: TGCGCCAGCAGCCTATCCCGGGACAGGGGAGGGTACAATGAGCAGTTCTTC. The chain links TRBV4-1 to TRBJ2-1; 10 nucleotides line up with TRBD1. The CDR3 extends over 17 amino acids. V was pared by 4 bases and J by 4 bases, with 10 bases of the junction left unmatched. Germline CDR1 and CDR2: MGHRA and YSYEKL.

The J gene is TRBJ2-2, the V gene TRBV10-1, with D unresolved. CDR1 and CDR2 (germline): WNHNN, SYGVQD (reference sequence). Trimming removed 1 base from V and 6 bases from J, with 3 bases in between. This CDR3 has 12 residues. Written as DNA, the CDR3 is TGCGCCAGCAGTGAGTTGGCCGGGGAGCTGTTTTTT. Its translation is CASSELAGELFF.

V and J are TRBV27 and TRBJ2-1; TRBD2 aligns across 10 bases. The CDR3 is 22 amino acids. Trimming at V came to 1 base and at J to 2 bases, leaving 20 bases not matched to a gene. Germline lookup yields CDR1 MNHEY and CDR2 SMNVEV (reference sequence). As DNA, the CDR3 is TGTGCCAGCAGTTTATTCCCCCCTATGGGCCTCAAGCGGGAGGGCCCCTACAATGAGCAGTTCTTC. Its translation is CASSLFPPMGLKREGPYNEQFF.

The V and J genes are TRBV9 and TRBJ1-2; TRBD1 matches at 8 bases. Germline V gene lookup returns CDR1 SGDLS and CDR2 YYNGEE. With 1 base clipped from V and 6 bases from J, the junction kept 11 bases outside the gene matches. The CDR3 sequence is 16 residues long. As DNA, the CDR3 is TGTGCCAGCAGCGTATACCCCGGACAGGGTTACGATGGCTACACCTTC. It is translated as CASSVYPGQGYDGYTF.

This clone was detected only a few times. Here the CDR3 DNA reads TGTGCCAGTAAGGCCAGCGAGCGGCTGAGCACAGATACGCAGTATTTT. Translated, it gives CASKASERLSTDTQYF. The chain carries TRBV19 and TRBJ2-3, with D possibly TRBD2 on 5 matching bases. From germline, CDR1 is LNHDA and CDR2 SQIVND (reference sequence). The ends were cut back, 7 bases at V and 0 bases at J, with 17 bases in the middle. This CDR3 has 16 amino acids.

The rearrangement links TRBV4-3 to TRBJ2-3; D is undetermined. From germline, CDR1 is LGHNA and CDR2 YSLEER. V lost 0 bases and J 3 bases, leaving 4 bases between the germline ends. The CDR3 has 13 amino acids. The CDR3: CASSQEWTDTQYF. The CDR3 region has the DNA TGCGCCAGCAGCCAAGAATGGACAGATACGCAGTATTTT.

The rearrangement uses TRBV9 and TRBJ1-1; D might be TRBD1 (5 bases). CDR1 is SGDLS, CDR2 YYNGEE, per germline. Trimming took off 3 bases at V and 4 bases at J, with 16 bases between the two ends. This CDR3 comprises 15 residues. Written as DNA, the CDR3 is TGTGCCAGCAGCGCAGCCCCCGGGGGTGGCACTGAAGCTTTCTTT. Translation gives CASSAAPGGGTEAFF.

This clone was recorded once. The V and J genes are TRBV5-5 and TRBJ2-2; 9 bases line up with TRBD2. Germline CDR1 SGHKS, CDR2 YYEKEE (reference sequence). V trimming: 4 bases; J trimming: 4 bases; junction bases outside the gene matches: 20. The CDR3 consists of 20 residues. The CDR3 region is CASSRTPGLAPHLLTGELFF. The CDR3 DNA sequence: TGTGCCAGCAGCCGGACACCGGGACTAGCTCCTCATCTTCTCACCGGGGAGCTGTTTTTT. Full variable domain (outside the CDR3, taken from reference TRBV5-5 and TRBJ2-2): DAGVTQSPTHLIKTRGQQVTLRCSPISGHKSVSWYQQVLGQGPQFIFQYYEKEERGRGNFPDRFSARQFPNYSSELNVNALLLGDSALYLCASSRTPGLAPHLLTGELFFGEGSRLTVL.

This rearrangement joins TRBV4-1 to TRBJ1-2, with a tentative D call TRBD1 (6 bases). CDR3 length equals 16 residues. CDR1 is MGHRA, CDR2 YSYEKL, per germline. Trimming cost V 4 bases and J 2 bases, with 17 bases left between them. The CDR3 DNA is TGCGCCAGCAGCCCCCGGATTGGGGGGCCCAACTATGGCTACACCTTC. Translated: CASSPRIGGPNYGYTF.

This rearrangement joins TRBV15 to TRBJ2-1, with a possible D match to TRBD2 (6 bases). Trimming stripped 3 bases from V and 1 base from J, with 16 bases between. Germline V gene data show CDR1 as LNHNV and CDR2 as YYDKDF (reference sequence). The CDR3 is made up of 17 amino acids. This CDR3 is CATSRDKTRPSYNEQFF. The CDR3 DNA reads as TGTGCCACCAGCAGGGACAAGACTAGACCGTCCTACAATGAGCAGTTCTTC.

The chain employs TRBV5-6 and TRBJ1-3; D gene uncertain. CDR3 length: 18 residues. Trimming pared 4 bases from V and 1 base from J, leaving 21 bases between. The germline CDR1 and CDR2 sequences are SGHDT and YYEEEE. CDR3 nucleotide sequence: TGTGCCAGCAGCCGCAATGGTGGCGCAGGCCGATCTGGAAACACCATATATTTT. Translated: CASSRNGGAGRSGNTIYF. Drawing the rest from reference TRBV5-6 and TRBJ1-3, the complete variable domain is DAGVTQSPTHLIKTRGQQVTLRCSPKSGHDTVSWYQQALGQGPQFIFQYYEEEERQRGNFPDRFSGHQFPNYSSELNVNALLLGDSALYLCASSRNGGAGRSGNTIYFGEGSWLTVV.

The chain recombines TRBV7-9 with TRBJ2-1; 12 bases are shared with TRBD2. Germline V CDR1 and CDR2: SEHNR, FQNEAQ (reference sequence). The CDR3 covers 14 residues. J lost 8 bases, V lost 4 bases, and 3 bases had no gene match. The CDR3 DNA sequence: TGTGCCAGCAGCTCGACTAGCGGGAGTGATGAGCAGTTCTTC. Its translation is CASSSTSGSDEQFF. Based on the CDR3 plus reference TRBV7-9 and TRBJ2-1, the full variable domain is DTGVSQNPRHKITKRGQNVTFRCDPISEHNRLYWYRQTLGQGPEFLTYFQNEAQLEKSRLLSDRFSAERPKGSFSTLEIQRTEQGDSAMYLCASSSTSGSDEQFFGPGTRLTVL.

This clone was counted only a few times. This chain joins TRBV7-6 and TRBJ2-7; no firm D call. The CDR3 runs 13 residues. V was cut by 4 bases and J by 3 bases, with 10 bases left in between. CDR1 and CDR2 (germline): SGHVS, FNYEAQ. The CDR3 DNA reads as TGTGCCAGCAGCTCTACACTCGACTACGAGCAGTACTTC. This gives the protein CASSSTLDYEQYF.

The chain employs TRBV6-1 and TRBJ1-5; possibly TRBD1 for D (5 bases). Germline CDR1 and CDR2: MNHNS and SASEGT. CDR3 size: 12 residues. Trimming pared 1 base from V and 11 bases from J, leaving 9 bases between. The CDR3 region has the DNA TGTGCCAGCAGTGAAGTTTCGGGGGCCCAGCATTTT. Its translation: CASSEVSGAQHF.

The chain has TRBV16 and TRBJ1-5; D is unresolved. Trimming took 2 bases from V and 2 from J, leaving 10 bases between them. In germline, CDR1 is KGHSY, CDR2 FQNENV. The CDR3 is 15 residues long. CDR3 in DNA: TGTGCCAGCAGCCAACTCCTCGTCCGCAATCAGCCCCAGCATTTT. It translates to CASSQLLVRNQPQHF.

The chain employs TRBV7-2 and TRBJ1-2; D gene uncertain. The germline CDR1 and CDR2 sequences are SGHTA and FQGNSA. V gave up 3 bases and J gave up 0 bases, with 8 bases separating them. The CDR3 spans 14 residues. The DNA of the CDR3 is TGTGCCAGCAGCTTGACACAGACTAACTATGGCTACACCTTC. It specifies CASSLTQTNYGYTF.